These 27 T cell receptor beta chains share one sample of origin, sequenced in a study of T cells in Graves' hyperthyroidism and ophthalmopathy. Amplified TCR beta CDR3 regions derived from RNA transcripts. The HTBI primer set was used in a first-round RT-PCR of the TCR CDR3. TCRdb re-derived calls from the multiplex PCR reads in MiXCR, one entry per CDR3 protein. The data contain fewer than 650,000 distinct CDR3 sequences, over 45% of them singletons. Sequencing was carried out using peripheral blood or thyroid tissue (not recorded which). These receptors were collected from an adult woman with Graves' disease, either hyperthyroidism or ophthalmopathy (not recorded which).

The chain employs TRBV20-1 and TRBJ1-5, with D hard to call. CDR3 size: 13 residues. CDR1 DFQATT and CDR2 SNEGSKA come from the germline V gene (reference sequence). V was shortened by 0 bases and J by 4 bases, with 7 bases between the two germline ends. The DNA for the CDR3 is TGCAGTGCTAGAGATGATGGGAATCAGCCCCAGCATTTT. This gives the protein CSARDDGNQPQHF.

This clonotype has a count of ten or more. The chain combines TRBV25-1 with TRBJ2-2; D is undetermined. The CDR3 has 13 residues. The V gene's germline CDR1 is MGHDK and CDR2 SYGVNS. V was pared by 6 bases and J by 1 base, with 6 bases between. In DNA form, the CDR3 reads TGTGCCAGCAGGCCAAGGAACACCGGGGAGCTGTTTTTT. Amino acids: CASRPRNTGELFF.

This clonotype appeared a few times. The rearrangement links TRBV19 to TRBJ1-2, with TRBD1 matching over 8 bases. The V and J ends lost 7 bases and 4 bases, in that order; junction bases with no gene match: 5. CDR3 length equals 13 residues. CDR1 is LNHDA and CDR2 is SQIVND in the germline V gene (reference sequence). This CDR3 reads CASTPGQAYGYTF. CDR3 in DNA: TGTGCCAGTACCCCGGGACAGGCCTATGGCTACACCTTC.

The rearrangement links TRBV7-2 to TRBJ1-2; D is unclear. The germline CDR1 and CDR2 sequences are SGHTA and FQGNSA. The CDR3 spans 14 residues. The ends were cut back, 5 bases at V and 4 bases at J, with 14 bases in the middle. The DNA for the CDR3 is TGTGCCAGCAGCCCCTGGGGTGACCCCTATGGCTACACCTTC. This gives the protein CASSPWGDPYGYTF. The full variable domain, in which reference TRBV7-2 and TRBJ1-2 provide the parts outside the CDR3, is GAGVSQSPSNKVTEKGKDVELRCDPISGHTALYWYRQSLGQGLEFLIYFQGNSAPDKSGLPSDRFSAERTGGSVSTLTIQRTQQEDSAVYLCASSPWGDPYGYTFGSGTRLTVV.

This clonotype appeared a single time. The chain couples TRBV19 to TRBJ2-3; D may be TRBD1 or TRBD2 (5 bases each). This CDR3 region has 15 residues. Per germline, CDR1 LNHDA and CDR2 SQIVND (reference sequence). V gave up 1 base and J gave up 0 bases, with 8 bases separating them. The CDR3 bases are TGTGCCAGTAGTATAGTGGGGACGAGCACAGATACGCAGTATTTT. Translated, it gives CASSIVGTSTDTQYF.

This clonotype appeared a single time. The CDR3: CASSLRAETEAFF. The CDR3 DNA sequence: TGTGCCAGCAGCTTACGAGCGGAGACTGAAGCTTTCTTT. The chain couples TRBV7-9 to TRBJ1-1, with D unresolved. Trimming left V 2 bases short and J 5 bases short, with 9 bases between. Germline CDR1 reads SEHNR; CDR2 reads FQNEAQ (reference sequence). This CDR3 contains 13 residues.

The chain links TRBV20-1 to TRBJ2-6; TRBD1 agrees at 8 bases. This CDR3 comprises 16 residues. V shed 7 bases and J 2 bases; nucleotides not matched to a gene: 10. Per the germline V gene, CDR1 is DFQATT and CDR2 is SNEGSKA (reference sequence). CDR3 protein: CSVEASGGPGANVLTF. CDR3 nucleotide sequence: TGCAGTGTCGAGGCCTCAGGGGGCCCTGGGGCCAACGTCCTGACTTTC.

At least ten counts were recorded for this clonotype. The chain is built from TRBV9 and TRBJ1-1, with D hard to call. The CDR3 has 14 amino acids. Germline lookup yields CDR1 SGDLS and CDR2 YYNGEE. V lost 0 bases to trimming and J lost 1 base, with 7 bases between them. For the CDR3, the DNA is TGTGCCAGCAGCGTAGAGGTCGGGAACACTGAAGCTTTCTTT. The encoded protein is CASSVEVGNTEAFF.

The rearrangement links TRBV29-1 to TRBJ2-7; 10 positions match TRBD2. The end of the DNA fits TRBJ2-1 better, so the J call may be wrong. The germline CDR1 and CDR2 sequences are SQVTM and ANQGSEA. There are 14 residues in the CDR3. The CDR3 loop is CSVVRLAGAFEQFF. In nucleotides, the CDR3 is TGCAGCGTTGTGCGGCTAGCGGGAGCCTTTGAGCAGTTCTTC.

This clonotype came up many times. This chain links TRBV10-3 with TRBJ1-4; D gene unclear. The CDR3 has 14 amino acids. Per the germline V gene, CDR1 is ENHRY and CDR2 is SYGVKD. With 8 bases removed from V and 7 bases from J, the gap between germline ends came to 17 bases. The CDR3 spells CAIRSEKLSEKLFF. For the CDR3, the DNA is TGTGCCATCCGCTCGGAGAAATTGAGTGAAAAACTGTTTTTT.

The chain uses TRBV2 and TRBJ2-5; 8 nucleotides line up with TRBD1. V trimming: 6 bases; J trimming: 9 bases; junction bases outside the gene matches: 12. Germline-derived CDR1 and CDR2 are SNHLY and FYNNEI. The length of the CDR3 is 14 residues. The CDR3, as DNA: TGTGCCAGCAGCCCCCCAGGGGGCCCTGAGGCCCAGTACTTC. Its protein product is CASSPPGGPEAQYF. The full variable domain, rest sourced from reference TRBV2 and TRBJ2-5, is EPEVTQTPSHQVTQMGQEVILRCVPISNHLYFYWYRQILGQKVEFLVSFYNNEISEKSEIFDDQFSVERPDGSNFTLKIRSTKLEDSAMYFCASSPPGGPEAQYFGPGTRLLVL.

CDR3 in DNA: TGCAGTGCTAGGGACATGGGCGGGAGCGCCTACGAGCAGTACTTC. It codes for CSARDMGGSAYEQYF. The V call is TRBV20-1, the J call TRBJ2-7; 7 bases fit TRBD2. The CDR3 sequence is 15 residues long. V shed 3 bases and J 2 bases; nucleotides not matched to a gene: 10. Germline assignment: CDR1 DFQATT and CDR2 SNEGSKA (reference sequence).

The chain uses TRBV10-2 and TRBJ1-6, with D perhaps TRBD1 (6 bases). V was clipped by 6 bases and J by 8 bases, with 17 bases between them. CDR3 length: 15 residues. Germline CDR1 WSHSY, CDR2 SAAADI. The CDR3: CASRGSGEGDSPLHF. CDR3 DNA sequence: TGCGCCAGCAGAGGAAGCGGCGAGGGGGATTCACCCCTCCACTTT.

This clonotype was counted ten times or more. The chain recombines TRBV20-1 with TRBJ1-1; TRBD1 agrees at 7 bases. V lost 0 bases to trimming and J lost 9 bases; unmatched junction nucleotides: 10. The V gene's germline CDR1 is DFQATT and CDR2 SNEGSKA (reference sequence). The CDR3 has 14 residues. The CDR3 DNA reads as TGCAGTGCTAGAGATCTCCCGAACAGGGGAAAAGCTTTCTTT. As protein: CSARDLPNRGKAFF.

The CDR3 region is CASSPRQGALGYTF. In DNA, the CDR3 is TGTGCCAGCAGCCCCCGACAGGGGGCGCTTGGCTACACCTTC. This chain links TRBV11-1 with TRBJ1-2, with 10 positions matching TRBD1. The CDR3 consists of 14 residues. The V gene end was trimmed by 5 bases and the J gene end by 7 bases; junction bases not matched to a gene: 7. The germline V gene has CDR1 SGHAT and CDR2 FQDESV (reference sequence).

This clonotype was detected a few times. The rearrangement links TRBV2 to TRBJ2-7, with D possibly being TRBD1 (6 bases). Germline-derived CDR1 and CDR2 are SNHLY and FYNNEI. Deletions cut 9 bases from V and 2 bases from J, with 14 bases between. The CDR3 is 13 amino acids. CDR3 bases: TGTGCCAGTAGCCGGGACAATACCTACGAGCAGTACTTC. Its translation: CASSRDNTYEQYF.

The gene calls are TRBV29-1 and TRBJ1-1; a weak D match, TRBD1 (6 bases). This CDR3 is built from 13 residues. V was shortened by 8 bases and J by 10 bases, with 23 bases between the two germline ends. The germline CDR1 and CDR2 sequences are SQVTM and ANQGSEA. The CDR3 reads CSLPFEGERRAFF. CDR3 sequence (DNA): TGCAGCTTGCCCTTTGAGGGGGAGAGGAGAGCTTTCTTT.

The genes are TRBV4-3 and TRBJ2-7, with D possibly being TRBD1 (5 bases). Germline CDR1 and CDR2: LGHNA and YSLEER. Trimming removed 4 bases at V and 1 base at J, with 14 bases between. The CDR3 loop spans 15 amino acids. The chain's CDR3 is CASSLRGQGSYEQYF. CDR3 DNA sequence: TGCGCCAGCAGCCTAAGGGGCCAGGGATCCTACGAGCAGTACTTC.

This clonotype was seen ten or more times. V is TRBV12-3 or TRBV12-4 and J is TRBJ2-7, with 7 bases aligning to TRBD1. Trimming took 2 bases from V and 2 from J; bases not matched to a gene: 6. The CDR3 has 15 amino acids. The DNA for the CDR3 is TGTGCCAGCAGTTTACGTGGGACAGAGGCCTACGAGCAGTACTTC. Its translation is CASSLRGTEAYEQYF.

The V and J genes are TRBV7-2 and TRBJ1-3; tentative D call: TRBD1 (5 bases). V was cut by 5 bases and J by 0 bases, with 11 bases left in between. Germline V CDR1 and CDR2: SGHTA, FQGNSA. This CDR3 comprises 15 residues. The CDR3 sequence: CASSRMTASGNTIYF. DNA for the CDR3: TGTGCCAGCAGCCGGATGACAGCCTCTGGAAACACCATATATTTT.

The chain joins TRBV9 to TRBJ2-5; D call uncertain. The V end lost 0 bases, the J end lost 1 base, and 7 bases lay between the germline ends. Germline V gene sequence: CDR1 SGDLS, CDR2 YYNGEE. This CDR3 contains 14 residues. CDR3 sequence reads: CASSVASAQETQYF. In DNA form, the CDR3 reads TGTGCCAGCAGCGTAGCCAGCGCCCAAGAGACCCAGTACTTC.

The chain carries TRBV7-9 and TRBJ2-7; 10 positions agree with TRBD2. CDR3 size: 13 residues. The trim removed 11 bases at V and 6 bases at J, leaving 10 bases unmatched. CDR1 and CDR2 from the germline V gene are SEHNR and FQNEAQ (reference sequence). CDR3 protein: CAWRPGLAFEQYF. The CDR3 DNA is TGTGCCTGGAGACCGGGACTAGCGTTCGAGCAGTACTTC.

This clonotype was picked up a small number of times. The chain is built from TRBV5-4 and TRBJ2-2; 12 bases align to TRBD2. Germline V lookup: CDR1 SGHNT, CDR2 YYREEE (reference sequence). The length of the CDR3 is 16 residues. Germline trimming cut 2 bases from V and 5 bases from J; bases unmatched to any gene: 4. The CDR3, as DNA: TGTGCCAGCAGCTTCGGACTAGCGGGGCCTACCGGGGAGCTGTTTTTT. Translated: CASSFGLAGPTGELFF.

The rearrangement links TRBV6-5 to TRBJ1-2; D might be TRBD1 (5 bases). Trimming shortened V by 6 bases and J by 6 bases, and 14 bases separated the two germline ends. Per the germline V gene, CDR1 is MNHEY and CDR2 is SVGAGI. The CDR3 has 13 residues. CDR3 region: CASRPGTFHGYTF. The CDR3 DNA follows: TGTGCCAGCAGGCCCGGGACGTTCCATGGCTACACCTTC.

A note on this clonotype: One end of the junction does not line up with germline, which may come from a read error. The chain employs TRBV2 and TRBJ2-7; possible D gene TRBD1, 6 bases. There are 11 residues in the CDR3. Germline CDR1 is SNHLY and CDR2 is FYNNEI. DNA of the CDR3: TGTGCCAGCAGTGAAGCAGGAGGACAGAGCTTC. It is translated as CASSEAGGQSF.

The V gene is TRBV29-1, the J gene TRBJ1-2; possibly TRBD1 for D (5 bases). The length of the CDR3 is 16 residues. Trimming cost V 3 bases and J 6 bases, with 23 bases left between them. CDR1 and CDR2 from the germline V gene are SQVTM and ANQGSEA. The CDR3 DNA reads as TGCAGCGTTGATTCCGTGGACACTTCCGGGGACGATGGCTACACCTTC. This gives the protein CSVDSVDTSGDDGYTF.

This clonotype was observed a handful of times. The rearrangement joins TRBV20-1 to TRBJ2-5; D remains ambiguous. Germline assignment: CDR1 DFQATT and CDR2 SNEGSKA (reference sequence). The ends were cut back, 6 bases at V and 4 bases at J, with 12 bases in the middle. The CDR3 is 12 amino acids. This chain's CDR3 is CSARDRIETQYF. In nucleotides, the CDR3 is TGCAGTGCCCGTGACCGAATAGAGACCCAGTACTTC.